What follows are 17 T cell receptor beta chains derived from one specimen sequenced in a study of CD8 T cells in ankylosing spondylitis. Study-level findings and limits: A TCR beta motif made of 7 to 9 highly homologous variants seemed typical of ankylosing spondylitis blood.

TCRdb re-called the 5' RACE reads with MiXCR, one entry per CDR3 protein. The sample records about 540,000 distinct CDR3 sequences, roughly an eighth being singletons. No cognate antigen is known for these TCRs. The sequenced material came from blood, either unsorted or a sorted T cell fraction (not recorded which). The receptors shown here come from a male donor with ankylosing spondylitis.

On this clonotype: The conserved phenylalanine or tryptophan is not found at the CDR3 terminus, so this likely reflects a read error. It is unclear where the CDR3 begins or ends on the DNA, so no DNA is shown, and the CDR3 is as TCRdb lists it. V gene TRBV7-8 combines with J gene TRBJ2-7; the table names TRBD2, a call not compared with the DNA. The germline V gene encodes CDR1 SGHVS and CDR2 FQNEAQ. The CDR3 is 12 residues long, counting both termini. This chain's CDR3 is CASSSPPGLVFS.

There are a few counts of this clonotype. The rearrangement joins TRBV5-1 to TRBJ2-7; D is unresolved. With 3 bases removed from V and 5 bases from J, the gap between germline ends came to 15 bases. This CDR3 region has 14 residues. Germline V gives CDR1 SGHRS, CDR2 YFSETQ. The chain's CDR3 is CASSSPDEDHEQYV. CDR3 bases: TGCGCCAGCAGCTCCCCGGACGAGGACCACGAGCAGTACGTC.

The genes are TRBV5-1 and TRBJ1-2; 10 bases map to TRBD1. There are 16 residues in the CDR3. With V trimmed by 4 bases and J by 1 base, 7 bases remained unmatched. CDR1 SGHRS and CDR2 YFSETQ come from the germline V gene. The CDR3 loop is CASSPAGTGDNYGYTF. For the CDR3, the DNA is TGCGCCAGCAGCCCTGCCGGGACAGGGGATAACTATGGCTACACCTTC.

This clonotype was detected ten times or more. The CDR3 loop reads CASSLSTSGVVDTQYF. DNA for the CDR3: TGTGCCAGCAGTTTAAGTACTAGCGGGGTCGTGGATACGCAGTATTTT. This chain joins TRBV12-3 or TRBV12-4 and TRBJ2-3; the match to TRBD2 covers 10 bases. V trimming: 2 bases; J trimming: 6 bases; junction bases outside the gene matches: 8. This CDR3 spans 16 amino acids.

About this clonotype: An end of the junction does not agree with germline; a read error may underlie this. The genes are TRBV20-1 and TRBJ2-3, with TRBD2 as a possible D gene (5 bases). CDR1 and CDR2 from the germline V gene are DFQATT and SNEGSKA (reference sequence). The CDR3 is 13 amino acids. The CDR3 protein is CSASGKSTDMQYF. DNA for the CDR3: TGCAGTGCTAGCGGGAAGAGCACAGATATGCAGTATTTT.

The sample holds one count of this clonotype. The chain has TRBV3-1 and TRBJ1-1, with D possibly matching TRBD1 (5 bases). Per germline, CDR1 LGHDT and CDR2 YNNKEL (reference sequence). The CDR3 runs 14 residues. The V end was cut by 2 bases, the J end by 5 bases, with 12 bases between. This CDR3 reads CASSQQGGPTEAFF. CDR3 sequence (DNA): TGTGCCAGCAGCCAACAGGGCGGCCCGACTGAAGCTTTCTTT.

This clonotype was seen ten or more times. This chain links TRBV11-2 with TRBJ1-1, with D tentatively TRBD1 (6 bases). The germline CDR1 and CDR2 sequences are SGHAT and FQNNGV. Between the trimmed V and J ends, which lost 0 bases and 10 bases, there was a span of 15 bases. The CDR3 extends over 14 amino acids. CDR3 sequence (DNA): TGTGCCAGCAGCTTAGACACGATAACAGGGAGAGCTTTCTTT. This gives the protein CASSLDTITGRAFF.

This sequence joins TRBV20-1 and TRBJ1-3, with D perhaps TRBD1 (5 bases). The germline gives CDR1 DFQATT, CDR2 SNEGSKA (reference sequence). This CDR3 contains 13 residues. V lost 6 bases to trimming and J lost 5 bases, with 14 bases between them. The DNA for the CDR3 is TGCAGTGCGGAGGGGAATCGGAGAAACACCATATATTTT. Translated, it gives CSAEGNRRNTIYF.

The rearrangement joins TRBV11-3 to TRBJ2-1; TRBD2 is a possible D gene (5 bases). The germline V gene encodes CDR1 SGHNT and CDR2 YENEEA. The CDR3 spans 14 residues. V lost 5 bases and J lost 0, with 8 bases in between. CDR3 sequence reads: CASSPRDSYNEQFF. The CDR3 coding sequence is TGTGCCAGCAGCCCCCGGGACTCCTACAATGAGCAGTTCTTC.

This clonotype has only a few counts. The chain employs TRBV12-5 and TRBJ1-1; D remains unclear. The CDR3 contains 13 residues. Germline lookup yields CDR1 LGHNT and CDR2 FRNRAP. V was pared by 4 bases and J by 1 base, with 7 bases between. The CDR3 DNA reads as TGTGCTAGTGGTTGGGAACCGAACACTGAAGCTTTCTTT. This gives the protein CASGWEPNTEAFF.

The gene calls are TRBV20-1 and TRBJ2-3; 9 bases align to TRBD2. The CDR3 has 14 residues. V dropped 5 bases and J dropped 0; count of bases not matched to a gene: 3. In germline, CDR1 is DFQATT, CDR2 SNEGSKA (reference sequence). CDR3 region: CSASGLASTDTQYF. CDR3 sequence (DNA): TGCAGTGCTTCTGGACTAGCGAGCACAGATACGCAGTATTTT.

The rearrangement links TRBV11-2 to TRBJ2-1, with TRBD2 matching over 11 bases. V lost 5 bases and J lost 8; bases outside the gene matches: 8. This CDR3 contains 15 residues. Germline CDR1 SGHAT, CDR2 FQNNGV. The DNA for the CDR3 is TGTGCCAGCAGCGCCCTAGCGGGAGGAAGGTATGAGCAGTTCTTC. It encodes CASSALAGGRYEQFF.

This clonotype came up many times. V usage is TRBV5-5 and J usage is TRBJ2-7; 8 bases fit TRBD2. The CDR3 has 13 amino acids. CDR1 is SGHKS, CDR2 YYEKEE, per germline (reference sequence). Trimming cost V 3 bases and J 6 bases; bases outside gene matches: 5. The CDR3: CASSWGLEGEQYV. The CDR3 nucleotides are TGTGCCAGCAGCTGGGGACTAGAGGGCGAGCAGTACGTC.

This clonotype was seen many times. The V call is TRBV2, the J call TRBJ2-2, with TRBD1 matching over 7 bases. CDR1 SNHLY and CDR2 FYNNEI come from the germline V gene. The CDR3 has 14 residues. The V gene end was trimmed by 6 bases and the J gene end by 3 bases; junction bases not matched to a gene: 4. The CDR3 loop is CASSPGTDTGELFF. CDR3 bases: TGTGCCAGCAGCCCGGGGACAGACACCGGGGAGCTGTTTTTT.

The chain recombines TRBV7-9 with TRBJ1-2; the match to TRBD1 covers 8 bases. Germline-derived CDR1 and CDR2 are SEHNR and FQNEAQ (reference sequence). Trimming at V came to 7 bases and at J to 8 bases, leaving 12 bases not matched to a gene. CDR3 length: 14 residues. CDR3 in DNA: TGTGCCAGCATTCCGGGACAGGCCTTGGGGGGCTACACCTTC. Translated, it gives CASIPGQALGGYTF.

This chain connects TRBV6-1 to TRBJ1-2; 10 bases line up with TRBD1. The J segment lost 4 bases and the V segment lost 6 bases, leaving 5 bases of the junction unmatched. Per the germline V gene, CDR1 is MNHNS and CDR2 is SASEGT. The CDR3 is 14 residues long. The CDR3 nucleotides read TGTGCCAGCAGAAAGGACAGGGGGATCTATGGCTACACCTTC. Amino acids: CASRKDRGIYGYTF.

This clonotype came up a few times. The chain uses TRBV24-1 and TRBJ2-1; 10 positions agree with TRBD1. The CDR3 contains 16 residues. The germline CDR1 and CDR2 sequences are KGHDR and SFDVKD. Trimming cost V 4 bases and J 3 bases; bases outside gene matches: 5. CDR3 sequence: CATSDLGTGDYNEQFF. The CDR3 nucleotides are TGTGCCACCAGTGACCTAGGGACAGGGGACTACAATGAGCAGTTCTTC.